A single sample is the source of the 30 T cell receptor beta chains below, sequenced in a study of cytomegalovirus exposure and HLA in healthy donors. Use of 60 Vbeta and 13 Jbeta primers characterized the PCR. Generated by immunoSEQ multiplex PCR, the TCRdb table keeps only in-frame clones and is missing some. The sample shows 70,000 to 95,000 clones, roughly 80% of them seen only once. The specimen was PBMCs. The source of these receptors is a man aged 25 to 40 in good health and CMV-seropositive.

This clone was detected only a few times. In nucleotides, the CDR3 is TGTGCCAGCAGCCCGGGAAGCATGGTCCACGAGCAGTACTTC. It yields the protein CASSPGSMVHEQYF. The chain employs TRBV5-4 and TRBJ2-7; a weak D match, TRBD2 (5 bases). The CDR3 totals 14 residues. V gave up 4 bases and J gave up 5 bases, with 16 bases separating them. Germline loops: CDR1 SGHNT, CDR2 YYREEE (reference sequence). Variable domain in full (rest from reference TRBV5-4 and TRBJ2-7): ETGVTQSPTHLIKTRGQQVTLRCSSQSGHNTVSWYQQALGQGPQFIFQYYREEENGRGNFPPRFSGLQFPNYSSELNVNALELDDSALYLCASSPGSMVHEQYFGPGTRLTVT.

This clone showed up many times. One end of the junction fails to match germline, which may point to a read error. The chain joins TRBV7-9 to TRBJ1-1, with no clear D. The CDR3 totals 12 residues. CDR1 and CDR2 (germline): SEHNR, FQNEAQ (reference sequence). CDR3 amino acids: CSSSFMNTEAFF. In nucleotides, the CDR3 is TGTTCCAGCAGCTTTATGAACACTGAAGCTTTCTTT.

The V call is TRBV27, the J call TRBJ1-3, with TRBD1 as a possible D gene (5 bases). CDR3 length: 12 amino acids. Germline values: CDR1 MNHEY, CDR2 SMNVEV (reference sequence). Written as DNA, the CDR3 is TGTACCTCACAGGCTACGGGAAACACCATATATTTT. This codes for CTSQATGNTIYF.

The chain employs TRBV7-9 and TRBJ2-3; D uncertain. The CDR3 is 12 residues long. CDR1 is SEHNR and CDR2 is FQNEAQ in the germline V gene (reference sequence). Trimming left V 5 bases short and J 7 bases short, with 10 bases between. CDR3: CASSPRSHTQYF. The CDR3 coding sequence is TGTGCCAGCAGCCCTCGAAGCCATACGCAGTATTTT.

V gene TRBV2 combines with J gene TRBJ2-3; perhaps TRBD2 as D (7 bases). From germline, CDR1 is SNHLY and CDR2 FYNNEI. V was shortened by 3 bases and J by 14 bases, with 18 bases between the two germline ends. The length of the CDR3 is 13 residues. The CDR3 protein is CASSDLAAGAAYF. The CDR3 coding sequence is TGTGCCAGCAGTGATCTCGCGGCGGGGGCCGCGTATTTT.

The chain's CDR3 is CSAIRQGLGGYTF. The CDR3 DNA follows: TGCAGCGCGATACGACAGGGACTAGGAGGCTACACCTTC. This chain uses TRBV29-1 with TRBJ1-2, with 7 bases fitting TRBD1. Germline CDR1 and CDR2: SQVTM and ANQGSEA. This CDR3 is built from 13 residues. With V trimmed by 7 bases and J by 8 bases, 13 bases remained unmatched.

V usage is TRBV6-6 and J usage is TRBJ2-7, with 8 nucleotides matching TRBD1. This CDR3 has 14 amino acids. Germline trimming cut 2 bases from V and 3 bases from J; bases unmatched to any gene: 3. CDR1 is MNHNY, CDR2 SVGAGI, per germline (reference sequence). As DNA, the CDR3 is TGTGCCAGCAGTTACCCGGGACAGGACTACGAGCAGTACTTC. Translation: CASSYPGQDYEQYF.

V gene TRBV7-9 combines with J gene TRBJ2-3, with 7 bases identical to TRBD1. The CDR3 contains 19 residues. V was pared by 3 bases and J by 0 bases, with 15 bases of the junction left unmatched. CDR1 is SEHNR and CDR2 is FQNEAQ in the germline V gene (reference sequence). CDR3 region: CASSFSRRQGPHSTDTQYF. The CDR3, as DNA: TGTGCCAGCAGCTTCAGCCGGAGACAGGGACCGCATAGCACAGATACGCAGTATTTT.

This clone has more than one count but fewer than ten. The V and J genes are TRBV30 and TRBJ1-5; D is perhaps TRBD1 (5 bases). V lost 5 bases and J lost 4, with 15 bases in between. The CDR3 has 14 amino acids. CDR1 is GTSNPN, CDR2 SVGIG, per germline (reference sequence). Written as DNA, the CDR3 is TGTGCCTGGGATCAGGGTGATGTGAATCAGCCCCAGCATTTT. Residues: CAWDQGDVNQPQHF.

The CDR3 region is CAWRKKFRSYEQYF. The CDR3 DNA reads as TGTGCCTGGCGAAAGAAATTCCGCTCCTACGAGCAGTACTTC. The rearrangement links TRBV30 to TRBJ2-5; D is unresolved. Near its end, the DNA agrees better with TRBJ2-7, so the J call may be wrong. CDR3 size: 14 residues. Germline-derived CDR1 and CDR2 are GTSNPN and SVGIG (reference sequence).

The V call is TRBV27, the J call TRBJ2-5, with D possibly being TRBD2 (6 bases). Trimming left V 3 bases short and J 3 bases short, with 8 bases between. Germline values: CDR1 MNHEY, CDR2 SMNVEV (reference sequence). This CDR3 has 13 amino acids. CDR3 DNA: TGTGCCAGCAGTTTCCGGGGGAAAGAGACCCAGTACTTC. Translating it yields CASSFRGKETQYF.

The rearrangement uses TRBV5-6 and TRBJ2-7; 8 bases align to TRBD2. The CDR3 length is 15 residues. V shed 0 bases and J 2 bases; nucleotides not matched to a gene: 4. Germline V gene data show CDR1 as SGHDT and CDR2 as YYEEEE. In DNA, the CDR3 is TGTGCCAGCAGCTTGGGCGTAGCGGGACCCTACGAGCAGTACTTC. This translates into CASSLGVAGPYEQYF.

The chain recombines TRBV15 with TRBJ2-1; the D gene is possibly TRBD2 (7 bases). CDR1 and CDR2 (germline): LNHNV, YYDKDF (reference sequence). The CDR3 is made up of 18 amino acids. Trimming took 1 base from V and 4 from J, leaving 20 bases between them. CDR3 in amino acids: CATSRGWGRGGGYNEQFF. The CDR3 region has the DNA TGTGCCACCAGCAGAGGCTGGGGCCGGGGAGGGGGGTACAATGAGCAGTTCTTC.

V gene TRBV4-3 combines with J gene TRBJ2-3; no clear D gene. The CDR3 is 14 residues long. The germline V gene encodes CDR1 LGHNA and CDR2 YSLEER. V lost 2 bases and J 2 bases, leaving 8 bases between the germline ends. The CDR3 spells CASSQLAYTDTQYF. The CDR3 bases are TGCGCCAGCAGCCAACTGGCTTACACAGATACGCAGTATTTT.

This rearrangement joins TRBV7-2 to TRBJ2-5, with 14 bases that match TRBD2. The V segment lost 5 bases and the J segment 2 bases; nucleotides outside the gene matches: 7. The CDR3 covers 17 residues. Germline V lookup: CDR1 SGHTA, CDR2 FQGNSA. The CDR3 nucleotides read TGTGCCAGCAGCCCACTGACTAGCGGGGGGGAACAAGAGACCCAGTACTTC. Its translation is CASSPLTSGGEQETQYF.

The count of this clone is one. V and J are TRBV5-4 and TRBJ1-5; 10 bases are shared with TRBD1. Germline V gene lookup returns CDR1 SGHNT and CDR2 YYREEE (reference sequence). With 0 bases clipped from V and 3 bases from J, the junction kept 6 bases outside the gene matches. CDR3 size: 17 residues. This chain's CDR3 is CASSLVPGTGDNQPQHF. The CDR3 DNA sequence: TGTGCCAGCAGCTTGGTGCCCGGGACAGGGGACAATCAGCCCCAGCATTTT. Based on the CDR3 plus reference TRBV5-4 and TRBJ1-5, the full variable domain is ETGVTQSPTHLIKTRGQQVTLRCSSQSGHNTVSWYQQALGQGPQFIFQYYREEENGRGNFPPRFSGLQFPNYSSELNVNALELDDSALYLCASSLVPGTGDNQPQHFGDGTRLSIL.

This clone ranks as medium-sized. The chain recombines TRBV6-6 with TRBJ1-6, with D uncertain. From germline, CDR1 is MNHNY and CDR2 SVGAGI (reference sequence). The CDR3 totals 15 residues. V was pared by 4 bases and J by 9 bases, with 16 bases between. The DNA of the CDR3 is TGTGCCAGCAGTTCGATCGGAGGTTTTGGTTCACCCCTCCACTTT. Translating gives CASSSIGGFGSPLHF.

The J gene is TRBJ1-5, the V gene TRBV30, with a possible D match to TRBD1 (6 bases). This CDR3 is built from 19 residues. The germline V and J ends were trimmed by 3 bases and 0 bases, with 24 bases remaining between them. In germline, CDR1 is GTSNPN, CDR2 SVGIG (reference sequence). For the CDR3, the DNA is TGTGCCTGGAGATCACGGACAGTTAAGTCGGGATATAGCAATCAGCCCCAGCATTTT. The encoded protein is CAWRSRTVKSGYSNQPQHF.

The chain joins TRBV6-1 to TRBJ1-3; 7 positions agree with TRBD1. Germline V CDR1 and CDR2: MNHNS, SASEGT. The CDR3 contains 15 residues. V shed 4 bases, J shed 7 bases, and the junction held 10 bases outside the gene matches. Here the CDR3 reads CASSVARGQANTIYF. CDR3 sequence (DNA): TGTGCCAGCAGTGTCGCCCGCGGACAGGCGAACACCATATATTTT.

J is TRBJ2-7 and V is TRBV6-1; D remains ambiguous. Germline loops: CDR1 MNHNS, CDR2 SASEGT. With 0 bases removed from V and 6 bases from J, the gap between germline ends came to 6 bases. The CDR3 runs 12 residues. As DNA, the CDR3 is TGTGCCAGCAGTGAAGCGCCAGGCGAGCAGTACTTC. It codes for CASSEAPGEQYF.

This clone was seen more than once but under ten times. The chain has TRBV29-1 and TRBJ1-1; no definite D call. V was trimmed by 7 bases and J by 5 bases, leaving 11 bases between them. The CDR3 is made up of 11 amino acids. The germline gives CDR1 SQVTM, CDR2 ANQGSEA. In nucleotides, the CDR3 is TGCAGCGGGGAGAGAGGGACTGAAGCTTTCTTT. Protein: CSGERGTEAFF.

The genes are TRBV11-2 and TRBJ1-1; unclear D gene. Germline loops: CDR1 SGHAT, CDR2 FQNNGV. There are 15 residues in the CDR3. V lost 1 base, J lost 2 bases, and 11 bases lay in between. The CDR3 DNA reads TGTGCCAGCAGCTTAGTGATAGGGAGTAACACTGAAGCTTTCTTT. Protein sequence: CASSLVIGSNTEAFF. Combining the CDR3 with reference TRBV11-2 and TRBJ1-1 gives the whole variable domain EAGVAQSPRYKIIEKRQSVAFWCNPISGHATLYWYQQILGQGPKLLIQFQNNGVVDDSQLPKDRFSAERLKGVDSTLKIQPAKLEDSAVYLCASSLVIGSNTEAFFGQGTRLTVV.

V and J are TRBV19 and TRBJ1-5, with a possible D match to TRBD1 (5 bases). Germline CDR1 is LNHDA and CDR2 is SQIVND (reference sequence). The V end was cut by 5 bases, the J end by 10 bases, with 15 bases between. This CDR3 comprises 13 residues. The CDR3 nucleotides read TGTGCCAGTAGTCAGGGTCTCCTCCAACCCCAGCATTTT. This codes for CASSQGLLQPQHF.

This chain links TRBV7-9 with TRBJ2-5; 7 bases are a match to TRBD2. V dropped 1 base and J dropped 3; count of bases not matched to a gene: 5. This CDR3 spans 15 amino acids. Germline-derived CDR1 and CDR2 are SEHNR and FQNEAQ (reference sequence). CDR3 loop: CASSLGGSGEETQYF. CDR3 nucleotides: TGTGCCAGCAGCTTAGGTGGCAGCGGGGAAGAGACCCAGTACTTC. Drawing the rest from reference TRBV7-9 and TRBJ2-5, the complete variable domain is DTGVSQNPRHKITKRGQNVTFRCDPISEHNRLYWYRQTLGQGPEFLTYFQNEAQLEKSRLLSDRFSAERPKGSFSTLEIQRTEQGDSAMYLCASSLGGSGEETQYFGPGTRLLVL.

The chain couples TRBV5-8 to TRBJ1-1; 8 nucleotides match TRBD1. V shed 6 bases and J 6 bases; nucleotides not matched to a gene: 10. In germline, CDR1 is SGHTS, CDR2 YDEGEE. The CDR3 spans 14 residues. CDR3 bases: TGTGCCAGCAACCCAGGGGGCGGCTGGCCTGAAGCTTTCTTT. Translation gives CASNPGGGWPEAFF.

CDR3 in DNA: TGTGCCAGCAGCTCCCAGACAGGGGGGTACGAGCAGTACTTC. This sequence encodes CASSSQTGGYEQYF. This chain joins TRBV7-2 and TRBJ2-7; 9 bases align to TRBD1. V trimming: 4 bases; J trimming: 4 bases; junction bases outside the gene matches: 5. Germline CDR1 reads SGHTA; CDR2 reads FQGNSA. The CDR3 is 14 residues long.

This chain connects TRBV23-1 to TRBJ2-1; 8 bases align to TRBD2. TRBV23-1 is marked as an open reading frame, function uncertain. This CDR3 region has 15 residues. J gave up 5 bases and V 6 bases, and 9 bases lay outside the gene matches. The DNA for the CDR3 is TGCGCCAGCAGGCCAGGACTAGCCGGGCACAATGAGCAGTTCTTC. Translated, it gives CASRPGLAGHNEQFF.

The V and J genes are TRBV5-4 and TRBJ2-7; D might be TRBD2 (6 bases). V lost 4 bases and J lost 2, with 16 bases in between. CDR1 and CDR2 (germline): SGHNT, YYREEE (reference sequence). The CDR3 runs 15 residues. CDR3 loop: CASSRGTYLAYEQYF. The CDR3 nucleotides are TGTGCCAGCAGCCGCGGGACTTACCTTGCCTACGAGCAGTACTTC.

The gene calls are TRBV29-1 and TRBJ2-3, with 9 positions matching TRBD2. CDR1 and CDR2 (germline): SQVTM, ANQGSEA. The CDR3 consists of 15 residues. V gave up 3 bases and J gave up 2 bases; unmatched junction bases: 6. The CDR3 reads CSVDLRGGPTDTQYF. As DNA, the CDR3 is TGCAGCGTTGACTTGCGGGGGGGTCCCACAGATACGCAGTATTTT.

This chain links TRBV19 with TRBJ2-5, with D possibly being TRBD1 (6 bases). The J call may not be correct, given that the DNA end is closer to TRBJ2-7. The CDR3 is made up of 14 amino acids. Looked up from germline, CDR1 is LNHDA and CDR2 is SQIVND (reference sequence). Here the CDR3 DNA reads TGTGCCAGTAGTAAAACAGGGTCTTCCTACGAGCAGTACTTC. This gives the protein CASSKTGSSYEQYF.